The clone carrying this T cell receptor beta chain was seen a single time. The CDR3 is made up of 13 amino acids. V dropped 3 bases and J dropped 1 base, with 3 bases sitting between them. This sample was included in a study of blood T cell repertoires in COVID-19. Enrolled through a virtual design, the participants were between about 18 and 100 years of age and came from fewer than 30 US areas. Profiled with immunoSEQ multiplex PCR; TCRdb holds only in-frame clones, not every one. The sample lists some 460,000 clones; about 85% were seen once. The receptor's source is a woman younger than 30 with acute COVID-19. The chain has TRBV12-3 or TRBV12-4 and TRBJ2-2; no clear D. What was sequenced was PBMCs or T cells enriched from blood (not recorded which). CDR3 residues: CASSFRNTGELFF. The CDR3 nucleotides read TGTGCCAGCAGTTTTAGGAACACCGGGGAGCTGTTTTTT.